A selection of T cell receptor beta chains follows, all from one sample in a study of blood T cells in healthy people across ages. TCRdb independently ran MiXCR on the 5' RACE reads; one entry per CDR3 protein. The sample has around 600,000 distinct CDR3 sequences, around 48% seen once. The sample was blood. The receptors originated from a man aged 80 or over in good health. Both conserved end residues are part of each CDR3. Each record gives: V gene, clone size, D gene, J gene, CDR3 DNA, CDR3 protein. D genes are given only for firm matches. The size field is filled for only some rows; it gives once, few, many or a size class.

V: TRBV9
size: .
D: .
J: TRBJ2-2
DNA: TGTGCCAGCAGCGTAGCCCCGGACAGTTTAACCGCCGGGGAGCTGTTTTTT
CDR3: CASSVAPDSLTAGELFF

V: TRBV6-1
size: .
D: .
J: TRBJ1-4
DNA: TGTGCCAGTCACACATATAATGAAAAACTGTTTTTT
CDR3: CASHTYNEKLFF

V: TRBV5-5
size: .
D: TRBD1
J: TRBJ2-5
DNA: TGTGCCAGCAGCCGTCCGACAGGGGAGCAAGAGACCCAGTACTTC
CDR3: CASSRPTGEQETQYF

V: TRBV20-1
size: .
D: .
J: TRBJ2-5
DNA: TGCAGTGCTTACCGGGGGGAGACCCAGTACTTC
CDR3: CSAYRGETQYF

V: TRBV6-6
size: many
D: TRBD1
J: TRBJ2-7
DNA: TGTGCCAGCAGCCCTTGGACAGGTTCCGAGCAGTACTTC
CDR3: CASSPWTGSEQYF

V: TRBV6-6
size: .
D: .
J: TRBJ2-5
DNA: TGTGCCAGCAGTTACTCGGGATCCCGGTCCAATGAGCAGTACTTC
CDR3: CASSYSGSRSNEQYF

V: TRBV7-9
size: few
D: .
J: TRBJ1-1
DNA: TGTGCCAGCAGCTTAGAGGCCCCGGTAGCTTTCTTT
CDR3: CASSLEAPVAFF

V: TRBV6-2/TRBV6-3
size: few
D: TRBD1
J: TRBJ2-7
DNA: TGTGCCAGCAGTGACCGGGACAGCGTAACCTACGAGCAGTACTTC
CDR3: CASSDRDSVTYEQYF

V: TRBV21-1
size: few
D: .
J: TRBJ2-7
DNA: TGTGCCAGCAGCAAAGCTCAAAGCTCCTACGAGCAGTACTTC
CDR3: CASSKAQSSYEQYF

V: TRBV7-9
size: few
D: TRBD1
J: TRBJ2-2
DNA: TGTGCCAGCAGCTTGCGACCCGGGACAGGGCGGTCCGGGGAGCTGTTTTTT
CDR3: CASSLRPGTGRSGELFF

V: TRBV10-3
size: few
D: .
J: TRBJ1-1
DNA: TGTGCCATCAGCCTCTCGGGCGGGACCGGGGCTGAAGCTTTCTTT
CDR3: CAISLSGGTGAEAFF

V: TRBV7-9
size: few
D: .
J: TRBJ1-5
DNA: TGTGCCAGCAGCTTAGAGGGTTACAGGAATCAGCCCCAGCATTTT
CDR3: CASSLEGYRNQPQHF

V: TRBV4-3
size: few
D: TRBD1
J: TRBJ2-1
DNA: TGCGCCAGCAGCCAAGATTGGACAGGGGGGGATGAGCAGTTCTTC
CDR3: CASSQDWTGGDEQFF

V: TRBV4-1
size: .
D: .
J: TRBJ2-7
DNA: TGCGCCAGCAGCCAGTTACCGAGGGGAGAGGACGAGCAGTACTTC
CDR3: CASSQLPRGEDEQYF

V: TRBV12-3/TRBV12-4
size: few
D: .
J: TRBJ2-7
DNA: TGTGCCAGCAGTTTTTCCCCCGCGGCCGAGCAGTACTTC
CDR3: CASSFSPAAEQYF

V: TRBV7-2
size: .
D: .
J: TRBJ2-3
DNA: TGTGCCAGCAGCTTAGGACGGCAGGGCACAGATACGCAGTATTTT
CDR3: CASSLGRQGTDTQYF

V: TRBV6-6
size: many
D: .
J: TRBJ1-5
DNA: TGTGCCAGCAGTCTGGACGGGGGGCAGCGGCCCCAGCATTTT
CDR3: CASSLDGGQRPQHF

V: TRBV6-5
size: many
D: TRBD2
J: TRBJ2-4
DNA: TGTGCCAGCAGATCAGACAGGACTAGCGGGAGAAACATTCAGTACTTC
CDR3: CASRSDRTSGRNIQYF

V: TRBV7-9
size: .
D: TRBD2
J: TRBJ2-1
DNA: TGTGCCAGCAGCTTATTCGCTAGCGGGAACAATGAGCAGTTCTTC
CDR3: CASSLFASGNNEQFF

V: TRBV28
size: few
D: TRBD1
J: TRBJ1-5
DNA: TGTGCCAGCAGCAGAACAGGGGGCGCGAGGAGCAATCAGCCCCAGCATTTT
CDR3: CASSRTGGARSNQPQHF

V: TRBV20-1
size: .
D: .
J: TRBJ1-5
DNA: TGCAGTGCTAGAGGGCCGCTTAGCAATCAGCCCCAGCATTTT
CDR3: CSARGPLSNQPQHF

V: TRBV6-5
size: few
D: TRBD1
J: TRBJ2-2
DNA: TGTGCCAGCAGTTATCCAGGGGGCCCCGGCGGCGGGGAGCTGTTTTTT
CDR3: CASSYPGGPGGGELFF

V: TRBV29-1
size: .
D: .
J: TRBJ1-1
DNA: TGCAGCGGTACGCGGGGGGTTCTTACCGAAGCTTTCTTT
CDR3: CSGTRGVLTEAFF

V: TRBV5-6
size: .
D: .
J: TRBJ2-3
DNA: TGTGCCAGCAGCCCTATACCTGGGGGCACAGATACGCAGTATTTT
CDR3: CASSPIPGGTDTQYF

V: TRBV7-9
size: once
D: .
J: TRBJ2-4
DNA: TGTGCCAGCAGCGAATCAGGGCCCCACATTCAGTACTTC
CDR3: CASSESGPHIQYF

V: TRBV20-1
size: .
D: .
J: TRBJ1-1
DNA: TGCAGTGCAATACAGGGGAACACTGAAGCTTTCTTT
CDR3: CSAIQGNTEAFF

V: TRBV11-2
size: many
D: .
J: TRBJ2-3
DNA: TGTGCCAGCAGCTCAGGGACAGATACGCAGTATTTT
CDR3: CASSSGTDTQYF

V: TRBV9
size: .
D: .
J: TRBJ2-1
DNA: TGTGTCAGCAGCGCCTCCGGGACTCCCTCCGATGAGCAGTTCTTC
CDR3: CVSSASGTPSDEQFF

V: TRBV5-1
size: few
D: TRBD1
J: TRBJ1-2
DNA: TGCGCCAGCAGCCCGGCCCGGACAGGGTATGGCTACACCTTC
CDR3: CASSPARTGYGYTF

V: TRBV7-2
size: few
D: .
J: TRBJ2-4
DNA: TGTGCCAGCAGCTCGCGGTTGGGCGTGGGTTTTTCCAAAAACATTCAGTACTTC
CDR3: CASSSRLGVGFSKNIQYF

V: TRBV20-1
size: .
D: .
J: TRBJ2-2
DNA: TGCAGTGCTAGAGACGGCTCCTCGAACACCGGGGAGCTGTTTTTT
CDR3: CSARDGSSNTGELFF

V: TRBV12-3/TRBV12-4
size: few
D: .
J: TRBJ1-4
DNA: TGTGCCAGCAGTTTAAGTGCCGGCGTGGAAAAACTGTTTTTT
CDR3: CASSLSAGVEKLFF

V: TRBV9
size: few
D: .
J: TRBJ2-3
DNA: TGTGCCAGCAGCGTAGCAGCAGATACGCAGTATTTT
CDR3: CASSVAADTQYF

V: TRBV4-2
size: .
D: .
J: TRBJ1-4
DNA: TGTGCCAGCAGCCAAGTCAACAGAGCAACTAATGAAAAACTGTTTTTT
CDR3: CASSQVNRATNEKLFF

V: TRBV27
size: .
D: .
J: TRBJ1-6
DNA: TGTGCCAGCAGTTTAGGGCGCGGATATAATTCACCCCTCCACTTT
CDR3: CASSLGRGYNSPLHF

V: TRBV6-5
size: .
D: .
J: TRBJ1-2
DNA: TGTGCCAGCAGAAAAACGGGACAAAACTATGGCTACACCTTC
CDR3: CASRKTGQNYGYTF

V: TRBV20-1
size: .
D: TRBD1
J: TRBJ1-1
DNA: TGCAGTGCTTCCCGACAGGGGATTGAAGCTTTCTTT
CDR3: CSASRQGIEAFF

V: TRBV5-1
size: .
D: TRBD2
J: TRBJ2-5
DNA: TGCGCCAGCAGCTTACGACTAGCGGGAGAAGAGACCCAGTACTTC
CDR3: CASSLRLAGEETQYF

V: TRBV29-1
size: .
D: TRBD2
J: TRBJ2-2
DNA: TGCAGCGTTAGTTCTAGCGGGAGTGAAAACACCGGGGAGCTGTTTTTT
CDR3: CSVSSSGSENTGELFF

V: TRBV25-1
size: .
D: TRBD1
J: TRBJ2-5
DNA: TGTGCCACTTCAATTCCGGGACAGGGGAAAGAGCAGTACTTC
CDR3: CATSIPGQGKEQYF

V: TRBV7-9
size: .
D: TRBD1
J: TRBJ1-4
DNA: TGTGCCAGCAGCGGGCGGACAGGGGTTAATGAAAAACTGTTTTTT
CDR3: CASSGRTGVNEKLFF

V: TRBV29-1
size: .
D: TRBD2
J: TRBJ2-2
DNA: TGCAGCGTTGGCGGACTAGCTGGCACCGGGGAGCTGTTTTTT
CDR3: CSVGGLAGTGELFF

V: TRBV6-2/TRBV6-3
size: .
D: TRBD1
J: TRBJ2-1
DNA: TGTGCCAGCACCCTGACAGGGTCGTATGAGCAGTTCTTC
CDR3: CASTLTGSYEQFF

V: TRBV5-1
size: few
D: .
J: TRBJ1-2
DNA: TGCGCCAGCAGCGGCCGGGACATGCACGGCTACACCTTC
CDR3: CASSGRDMHGYTF

V: TRBV12-3/TRBV12-4
size: .
D: TRBD1
J: TRBJ2-7
DNA: TGTGCCAGCAGTTCGACAGGGGTTAACGAGCAGTACTTC
CDR3: CASSSTGVNEQYF

V: TRBV12-3/TRBV12-4
size: .
D: .
J: TRBJ2-5
DNA: TGTGCCAGCAGTTTAGGTTCTACGGGATTGGGAGAGACCCAGTACTTC
CDR3: CASSLGSTGLGETQYF